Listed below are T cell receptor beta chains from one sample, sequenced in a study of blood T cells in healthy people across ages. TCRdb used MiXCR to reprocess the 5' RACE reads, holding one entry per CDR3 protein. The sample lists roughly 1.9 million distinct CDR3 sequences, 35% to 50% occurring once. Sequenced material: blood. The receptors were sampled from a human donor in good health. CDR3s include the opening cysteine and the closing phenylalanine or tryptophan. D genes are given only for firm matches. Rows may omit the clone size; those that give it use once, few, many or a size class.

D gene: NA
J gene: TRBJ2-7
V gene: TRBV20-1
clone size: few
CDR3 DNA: TGCAGCCGGAGCCGGGACAACCCCCCCTACGAGCAGTACTTC
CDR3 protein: CSRSRDNPPYEQYF

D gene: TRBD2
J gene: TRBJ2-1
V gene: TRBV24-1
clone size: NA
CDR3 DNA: TGTGCCACCAGTGACCACCTAGCGGGGGGTGATAATGAGCAGTTCTTC
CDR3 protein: CATSDHLAGGDNEQFF

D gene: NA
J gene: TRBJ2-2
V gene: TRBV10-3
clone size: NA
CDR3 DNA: TGTGCCATCAGTGTTTCGACCGGGGAGCTGTTTTTT
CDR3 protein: CAISVSTGELFF

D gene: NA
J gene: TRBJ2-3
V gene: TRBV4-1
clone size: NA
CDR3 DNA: TGCGCCAGCAGCCATCCCGGCCGTGCAGGGGCGCAGTATTTT
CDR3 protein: CASSHPGRAGAQYF

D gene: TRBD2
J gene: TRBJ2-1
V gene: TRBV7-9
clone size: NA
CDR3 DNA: TGTGCCAGCAGACGTTGGGAGGGAAACAATGAGCAGTTCTTC
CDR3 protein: CASRRWEGNNEQFF

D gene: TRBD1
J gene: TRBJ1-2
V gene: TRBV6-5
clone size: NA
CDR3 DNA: TGTGCCAGCAGTACAACAGGGGGGCGTAACTATGGCTACACCTTC
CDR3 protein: CASSTTGGRNYGYTF

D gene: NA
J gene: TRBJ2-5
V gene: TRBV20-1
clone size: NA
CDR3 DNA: TGCAGTGCTAGGAGGTCTGGTGTGGAGACCCAGTACTTC
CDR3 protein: CSARRSGVETQYF

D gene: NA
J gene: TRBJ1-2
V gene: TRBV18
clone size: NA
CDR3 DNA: TGTGCCAGCTCACCGGGGCAGGGAAAAAATGGCTACACCTTC
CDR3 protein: CASSPGQGKNGYTF

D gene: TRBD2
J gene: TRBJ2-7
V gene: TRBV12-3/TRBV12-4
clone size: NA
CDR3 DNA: TGTGCCAGCAGTTTTGGCGGGGGGCCTTTCTACGAGCAGTACTTC
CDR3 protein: CASSFGGGPFYEQYF

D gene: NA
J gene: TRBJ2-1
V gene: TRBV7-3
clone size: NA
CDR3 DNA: TGTGCCAGCAGCTTAGACTCTGGGAGCGCCAATGAGCAGTTCTTC
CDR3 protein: CASSLDSGSANEQFF

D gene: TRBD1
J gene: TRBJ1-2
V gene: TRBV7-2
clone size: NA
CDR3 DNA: TGTGCCAGCAGCCGTACAGGGGGCTGTGGCTACACCTTC
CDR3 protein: CASSRTGGCGYTF

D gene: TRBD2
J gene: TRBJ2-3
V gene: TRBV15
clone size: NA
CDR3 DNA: TGTGCCACCAGCAAAGGGACTAGCGGGGGATTCACAGATACGCAGTATTTT
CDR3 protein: CATSKGTSGGFTDTQYF

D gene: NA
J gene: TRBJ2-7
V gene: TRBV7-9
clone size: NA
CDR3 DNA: TGTGCCAGCAGCTTTCAAACAGATCCCTACGAGCAGTACTTC
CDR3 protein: CASSFQTDPYEQYF

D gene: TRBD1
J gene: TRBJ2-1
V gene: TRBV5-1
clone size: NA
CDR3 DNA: TGCGCCAGCAGCTTCGCGGGACAGGGGGAAAATGAGCAGTTCTTC
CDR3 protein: CASSFAGQGENEQFF

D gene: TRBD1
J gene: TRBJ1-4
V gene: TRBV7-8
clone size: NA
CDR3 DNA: TGTGCCAGCAGCGGGCGGACAGGGGTTAGGGAAAAACTGTTTTTT
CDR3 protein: CASSGRTGVREKLFF

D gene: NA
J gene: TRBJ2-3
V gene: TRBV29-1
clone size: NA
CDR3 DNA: TGCAGCGCCAAAGGGACCACAGATACGCAGTATTTT
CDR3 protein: CSAKGTTDTQYF

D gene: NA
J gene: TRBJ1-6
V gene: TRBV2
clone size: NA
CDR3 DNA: TGTGCCAGCAATTCAGAAGGCCATTCACCCCTCCACTTT
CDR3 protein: CASNSEGHSPLHF

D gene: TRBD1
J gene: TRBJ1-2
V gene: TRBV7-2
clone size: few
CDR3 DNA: TGTGCCAGCAGCTTAGACCCCTTGCGGACAGGGGACGGCTACACCTTC
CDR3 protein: CASSLDPLRTGDGYTF

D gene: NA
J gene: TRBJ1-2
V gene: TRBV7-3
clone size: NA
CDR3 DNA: TGTGCCAGCAGCTTATACCCCGGGGCCACTAGCTATGGCTACACCTTC
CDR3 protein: CASSLYPGATSYGYTF

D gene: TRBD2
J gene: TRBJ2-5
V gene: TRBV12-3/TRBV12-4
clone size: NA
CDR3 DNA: TGTGCCAGCAGTTTAAATAGCGGGGGGGCGAAGACCCAGTACTTC
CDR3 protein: CASSLNSGGAKTQYF

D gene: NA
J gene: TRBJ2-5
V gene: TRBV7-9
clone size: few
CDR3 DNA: TGTGCCAGCAGCGCCGGTGGATTCGTTTGGGAGACCCAGTACTTC
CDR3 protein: CASSAGGFVWETQYF

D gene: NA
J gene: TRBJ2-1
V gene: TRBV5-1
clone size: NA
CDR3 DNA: TGCGCCAGCAGCTTTCCCAAAATTATGGGCGGGGACTACAATGAGCAGTTCTTC
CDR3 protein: CASSFPKIMGGDYNEQFF

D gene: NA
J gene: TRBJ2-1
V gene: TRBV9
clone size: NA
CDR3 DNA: TGTGCCAGCAGCGTAGCGGGCGACAACAATGAGCAGTTCTTC
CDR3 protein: CASSVAGDNNEQFF

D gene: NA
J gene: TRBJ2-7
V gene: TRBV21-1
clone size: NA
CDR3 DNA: TGTGCCAGCAGCAAAGAGGGGAGGACCCGGGTCCCACGAACCCGCGAGCAGTACTTC
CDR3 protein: CASSKEGRTRVPRTREQYF